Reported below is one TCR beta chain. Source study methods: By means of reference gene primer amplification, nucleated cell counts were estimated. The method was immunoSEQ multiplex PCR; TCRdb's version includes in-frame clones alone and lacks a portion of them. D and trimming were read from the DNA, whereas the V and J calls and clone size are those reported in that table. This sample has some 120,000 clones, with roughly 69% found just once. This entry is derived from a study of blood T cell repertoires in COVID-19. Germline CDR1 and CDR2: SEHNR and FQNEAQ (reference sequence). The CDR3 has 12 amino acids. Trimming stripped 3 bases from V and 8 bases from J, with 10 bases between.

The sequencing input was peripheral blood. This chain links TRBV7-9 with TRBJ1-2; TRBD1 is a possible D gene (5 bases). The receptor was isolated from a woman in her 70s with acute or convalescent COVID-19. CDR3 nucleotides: TGTGCCAGCAGCTTGTCAAAGGGGGGCTACACCTTC. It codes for CASSLSKGGYTF.